Below are 23 T cell receptor beta chains sequenced from a single sample in a study of T cell responses to AZD1222 COVID-19 vaccine. The assay was immunoSEQ multiplex PCR, and TCRdb's table has in-frame clones only and misses some. The sample has 130,000 to 150,000 clones; 85% to 95% are singletons. The sequencing used peripheral blood, collected after recovery from COVID-19. These receptors came from an adult who had recovered from COVID-19.

This clone was detected once. The J gene is TRBJ1-6, the V gene TRBV28, with 7 bases lining up with TRBD1. From germline, CDR1 is MDHEN and CDR2 SYDVKM. CDR3 length: 15 amino acids. With 4 bases clipped from V and 6 bases from J, the junction kept 6 bases outside the gene matches. The CDR3 loop reads CASSSGGSGNSPLHF. CDR3 bases: TGTGCCAGCAGTTCAGGGGGGTCGGGTAATTCACCCCTCCACTTT.

The V gene is TRBV6-5, the J gene TRBJ1-2, with a tentative D call TRBD1 (5 bases). V lost 5 bases and J lost 8, with 15 bases in between. The CDR3 runs 13 residues. The germline V gene encodes CDR1 MNHEY and CDR2 SVGAGI. The CDR3 protein is CASSTRDGGGYTF. In DNA form, the CDR3 reads TGTGCCAGCAGTACCCGGGACGGCGGAGGCTACACCTTC.

The chain uses TRBV7-9 and TRBJ1-2, with D possibly TRBD1 on 5 matching bases. Trimming took off 2 bases at V and 1 base at J, with 11 bases between the two ends. Germline CDR1 is SEHNR and CDR2 is FQNEAQ (reference sequence). The CDR3 is 15 amino acids. The DNA for the CDR3 is TGTGCCAGCAGCTTAAAAGCGGGGGGTAACTATGGCTACACCTTC. Protein sequence: CASSLKAGGNYGYTF. Complete variable domain (other parts from reference TRBV7-9 and TRBJ1-2): DTGVSQNPRHKITKRGQNVTFRCDPISEHNRLYWYRQTLGQGPEFLTYFQNEAQLEKSRLLSDRFSAERPKGSFSTLEIQRTEQGDSAMYLCASSLKAGGNYGYTFGSGTRLTVV.

As DNA, the CDR3 is TGCGCCAGCAGCAGTCAGGGAACCTCCGGGGAGCTGTTTTTT. It codes for CASSSQGTSGELFF. The chain carries TRBV5-1 and TRBJ2-2; TRBD1 might be the D (5 bases). The germline V gene encodes CDR1 SGHRS and CDR2 YFSETQ. This CDR3 contains 14 residues. V dropped 4 bases and J dropped 6 bases, with 13 bases sitting between them.

The chain has TRBV3-1 (or the pseudogene TRBV3-2) and TRBJ2-7; no firm D call. The germline V gene has CDR1 LGHDT and CDR2 YNNKEL (reference sequence). CDR3 size: 14 residues. Trimming cost V 2 bases and J 2 bases, with 10 bases left between them. CDR3 protein: CASSQTWRTYEQYF. The CDR3 coding sequence is TGTGCCAGCAGCCAAACTTGGCGGACCTACGAGCAGTACTTC.

The chain recombines TRBV11-2 with TRBJ1-4; no definite D call. V was pared by 2 bases and J by 2 bases, with 9 bases between. The CDR3 consists of 15 residues. The germline V gene has CDR1 SGHAT and CDR2 FQNNGV. DNA of the CDR3: TGTGCCAGCAGCTTACGAAGGGCTACTAATGAAAAACTGTTTTTT. Amino acids: CASSLRRATNEKLFF.

The chain carries TRBV9 and TRBJ1-3, with no clear D. CDR1 and CDR2 (germline): SGDLS, YYNGEE. V lost 5 bases and J lost 0, with 3 bases in between. The CDR3 runs to 12 residues. CDR3 sequence reads: CASRDSGNTIYF. CDR3 in DNA: TGTGCCAGCAGGGACTCTGGAAACACCATATATTTT. Looking up the rest from reference TRBV9 and TRBJ1-3 gives the full variable domain: DSGVTQTPKHLITATGQRVTLRCSPRSGDLSVYWYQQSLDQGLQFLIQYYNGEERAKGNILERFSAQQFPDLHSELNLSSLELGDSALYFCASRDSGNTIYFGEGSWLTVV.

This chain connects TRBV11-2 to TRBJ1-3; 9 nucleotides line up with TRBD1. The V and J ends lost 5 bases and 5 bases, in that order; junction bases with no gene match: 7. Germline V gene data show CDR1 as SGHAT and CDR2 as FQNNGV. The CDR3 extends over 15 amino acids. The CDR3 here is CASSARQGGRNTIYF. The CDR3 DNA reads as TGTGCCAGCAGCGCCCGACAGGGGGGGAGAAACACCATATATTTT.

This sequence joins TRBV28 and TRBJ2-3; TRBD1 matches 7 bases. V lost 5 bases to trimming and J lost 1 base; unmatched junction nucleotides: 6. The CDR3 has 15 amino acids. The V gene's germline CDR1 is MDHEN and CDR2 SYDVKM. The CDR3 region has the DNA TGTGCCAGCAGTAACAGGGGCCGGGGCACAGATACGCAGTATTTT. Translated: CASSNRGRGTDTQYF.

V gene TRBV9 combines with J gene TRBJ2-3, with 9 bases identical to TRBD2. The length of the CDR3 is 16 residues. J gave up 4 bases and V 0 bases, and 6 bases lay outside the gene matches. Germline CDR1 is SGDLS and CDR2 is YYNGEE. This CDR3 is CASSVGAGGHSDTQYF. The CDR3 DNA reads as TGTGCCAGCAGCGTAGGGGCGGGAGGGCACTCAGATACGCAGTATTTT.

This rearrangement joins TRBV11-2 to TRBJ2-7; 9 bases line up with TRBD1. V was pared by 3 bases and J by 0 bases, with 6 bases of the junction left unmatched. This CDR3 is built from 16 residues. Germline V gene lookup returns CDR1 SGHAT and CDR2 FQNNGV. CDR3 protein: CASSFQGTGYSYEQYF. CDR3 DNA: TGTGCCAGCAGCTTTCAGGGGACAGGGTACTCCTACGAGCAGTACTTC.

This clone was observed a single time. The CDR3 sequence: CATANRDRPEQYF. The DNA for the CDR3 is TGTGCCACCGCCAATCGGGACAGACCCGAGCAGTACTTC. This chain uses TRBV19 with TRBJ2-7, with TRBD1 matching over 7 bases. CDR3 length equals 13 residues. Germline CDR1 and CDR2: LNHDA and SQIVND (reference sequence). With V trimmed by 10 bases and J by 6 bases, 12 bases remained unmatched.

The V and J genes are TRBV27 and TRBJ1-6; D possibly corresponds to TRBD1 (5 bases). Per germline, CDR1 MNHEY and CDR2 SMNVEV (reference sequence). The CDR3 consists of 14 residues. The V gene lost 2 bases and the J gene lost 9 bases, with 11 bases spanning the gap. The CDR3 region is CASSLRQGSSPLHF. CDR3 coding DNA: TGTGCCAGCAGTTTAAGGCAGGGTAGTTCACCCCTCCACTTT.

The rearrangement links TRBV5-6 to TRBJ1-1; D uncertain. Germline V gene data show CDR1 as SGHDT and CDR2 as YYEEEE. The V gene lost 0 bases and the J gene lost 7 bases, with 10 bases spanning the gap. The CDR3 spans 13 residues. CDR3 bases: TGTGCCAGCAGCTTGGGTCTACGGGGTGAAGCTTTCTTT. It encodes CASSLGLRGEAFF. The whole variable domain, remainder taken from reference TRBV5-6 and TRBJ1-1, is DAGVTQSPTHLIKTRGQQVTLRCSPKSGHDTVSWYQQALGQGPQFIFQYYEEEERQRGNFPDRFSGHQFPNYSSELNVNALLLGDSALYLCASSLGLRGEAFFGQGTRLTVV.

The V and J genes are TRBV7-8 and TRBJ2-5, with D perhaps matching TRBD2 (5 bases). The CDR3 runs 12 residues. Trimming stripped 10 bases from V and 2 bases from J, with 11 bases between. The germline gives CDR1 SGHVS, CDR2 FQNEAQ. The CDR3, as DNA: TGTGCCATTGCGGGTGGGCAAGAGACCCAGTACTTC. It is translated as CAIAGGQETQYF. The entire variable domain, with the rest obtained from reference TRBV7-8 and TRBJ2-5, is as follows: GAGVSQSPRYKVAKRGQDVALRCDPISGHVSLFWYQQALGQGPEFLTYFQNEAQLDKSGLPSDRFFAERPEGSVSTLKIQRTQQEDSAVYLCAIAGGQETQYFGPGTRLLVL.

This rearrangement joins TRBV11-2 to TRBJ1-4; no clear D gene. Germline CDR1 is SGHAT and CDR2 is FQNNGV. The CDR3 length is 16 residues. Trimming removed 3 bases from V and 3 bases from J, with 14 bases in between. The CDR3 loop is CASSFVGKGANEKLFF. For the CDR3, the DNA is TGTGCCAGCAGCTTCGTAGGGAAAGGAGCTAATGAAAAACTGTTTTTT.

The rearrangement uses TRBV7-9 and TRBJ2-7, with TRBD1 identical over 9 bases. The CDR3 has 14 residues. Germline trimming cut 4 bases from V and 4 bases from J; bases unmatched to any gene: 5. Germline CDR1 is SEHNR and CDR2 is FQNEAQ (reference sequence). CDR3 nucleotides: TGTGCCAGCAGCTACAAGGGGACAGGGTACGAGCAGTACTTC. As protein: CASSYKGTGYEQYF. The whole variable domain, remainder taken from reference TRBV7-9 and TRBJ2-7, is DTGVSQNPRHKITKRGQNVTFRCDPISEHNRLYWYRQTLGQGPEFLTYFQNEAQLEKSRLLSDRFSAERPKGSFSTLEIQRTEQGDSAMYLCASSYKGTGYEQYFGPGTRLTVT.

V and J are TRBV29-1 and TRBJ2-3; 7 bases map to TRBD1. In germline, CDR1 is SQVTM, CDR2 ANQGSEA. J was trimmed by 0 bases and V by 8 bases; bases with no gene match: 8. The CDR3 is made up of 14 amino acids. CDR3 nucleotide sequence: TGCAGCACAGGACAGGCTCCTAGCACAGATACGCAGTATTTT. Amino acid sequence: CSTGQAPSTDTQYF.

This clone has only one observation. The chain joins TRBV24-1 to TRBJ2-5; 9 nucleotides match TRBD1. This CDR3 contains 15 residues. Germline loops: CDR1 KGHDR, CDR2 SFDVKD. V dropped 4 bases and J dropped 10; count of bases not matched to a gene: 12. CDR3 nucleotide sequence: TGTGCCACCAGTGACCCTAACAGGGGGCAGGTCGACCAGTACTTC. It codes for CATSDPNRGQVDQYF.

The chain has TRBV30 and TRBJ2-1; TRBD2 aligns across 14 bases. V lost 2 bases to trimming and J lost 9 bases; unmatched junction nucleotides: 6. The CDR3 length is 15 residues. Germline CDR1 and CDR2: GTSNPN and SVGIG (reference sequence). In DNA, the CDR3 is TGTGCCTGGAGTATTGGGACTAGCGGGAGTTTTGAGCAGTTCTTC. As protein: CAWSIGTSGSFEQFF.

This rearrangement joins TRBV6-5 to TRBJ2-7; D might be TRBD1 or TRBD2, each matching 5 bases. CDR3 length: 15 residues. CDR1 and CDR2 from the germline V gene are MNHEY and SVGAGI. V lost 6 bases, J lost 4 bases, and 19 bases lay in between. CDR3 sequence: CASSPRDRPAYEQYF. The CDR3 region has the DNA TGTGCCAGCAGCCCCCGGGACCGTCCCGCTTACGAGCAGTACTTC.

The chain couples TRBV3-1 (or the pseudogene TRBV3-2) to TRBJ2-5; maybe TRBD1 (6 bases). With 5 bases removed from V and 6 bases from J, the gap between germline ends came to 22 bases. Per the germline V gene, CDR1 is LGHDT and CDR2 is YNNKEL (reference sequence). The CDR3 extends over 16 amino acids. The CDR3 DNA follows: TGTGCCAGCAGCTCAAGCCTCAGAACAGGGAAGAAGACCCAGTACTTC. It encodes CASSSSLRTGKKTQYF.

The V call is TRBV28, the J call TRBJ1-1; unclear D gene. The V gene lost 4 bases and the J gene lost 0 bases, with 12 bases spanning the gap. Germline V CDR1 and CDR2: MDHEN, SYDVKM. The CDR3 length is 15 residues. In nucleotides, the CDR3 is TGTGCCAGCAGTTACACGAATTGGATGAACACTGAAGCTTTCTTT. Protein: CASSYTNWMNTEAFF.